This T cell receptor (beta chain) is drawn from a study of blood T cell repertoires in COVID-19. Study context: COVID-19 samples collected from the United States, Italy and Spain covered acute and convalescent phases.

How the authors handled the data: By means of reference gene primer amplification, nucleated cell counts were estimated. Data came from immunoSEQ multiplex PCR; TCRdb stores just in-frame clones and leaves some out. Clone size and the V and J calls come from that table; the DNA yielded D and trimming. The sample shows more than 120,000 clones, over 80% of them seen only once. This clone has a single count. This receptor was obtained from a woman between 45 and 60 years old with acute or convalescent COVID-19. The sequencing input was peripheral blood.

The CDR3 sequence: CASSHPSCDTQYF. The CDR3 nucleotides read TGTGCCAGCAGCCACCCGAGTTGCGATACGCAGTATTTT. This chain connects TRBV21-1 to TRBJ2-3; the D call TRBD2 from the table was never checked on the DNA. TRBV21-1 is marked as a pseudogene. The CDR3 length is 13 residues.